The rows below give T cell receptor beta chains drawn from one sample of a study of blood T cell repertoires in COVID-19. Sequencing used immunoSEQ multiplex PCR; TCRdb keeps in-frame clones, though not all of them. The table lists tens of thousands of clones, over 75% of them singletons, with around a tenth in the top ten. Sample: peripheral blood. The origin of the receptors is a man in his fifties with COVID-19, enrolled during active disease. CDR3s include the opening cysteine and the closing phenylalanine or tryptophan. D genes are given only for firm matches. Part of the rows lack a size; the others show once, few, many or a class for expanded clones.

clone size,V gene,J gene,D gene,CDR3 DNA,CDR3 protein
-,TRBV10-3,TRBJ2-1,TRBD2,TGTGCCATCAGTGGGACTAGCGGGTTGGACAATGAGCAGTTCTTC,CAISGTSGLDNEQFF
few,TRBV2,TRBJ2-3,-,TGTGCCAGCAGGGAGCGACTAGTCTACACAGATACGCAGTATTTT,CASRERLVYTDTQYF
-,TRBV6-6,TRBJ1-4,TRBD1,TGTGCCAGCAAGCCCCAGGGGGATAATGAAAAACTGTTTTTT,CASKPQGDNEKLFF
-,TRBV5-1,TRBJ2-1,TRBD2,TGCGCCAGCAGCTACCTAGCGGGAGGTGCCAGTGAGCAGTTCTTC,CASSYLAGGASEQFF
-,TRBV2,TRBJ1-2,TRBD1,TGTGCCAGCAGTGAAATAAATGGACAGGGAAGATATGGCTACACCTTC,CASSEINGQGRYGYTF
-,TRBV10-2,TRBJ2-3,TRBD2,TGCGCCAGCAGTGGTGGGCGGGAGGGCCTTACAGATACGCAGTATTTT,CASSGGREGLTDTQYF
-,TRBV6-1,TRBJ1-5,-,TGTGCCAGCAGTGAAGGGAGGGACCGAGGGCCCCAGCATTTT,CASSEGRDRGPQHF
-,TRBV27,TRBJ2-7,TRBD2,TGTGCCAGCAGTCCAGACCCTAGCGGGAGGAACTACGAGCAGTACTTC,CASSPDPSGRNYEQYF
-,TRBV20-1,TRBJ1-4,TRBD1,TGCAGTGCTAGTTCCGACAGGGGGCCTAATGAAAAACTGTTTTTT,CSASSDRGPNEKLFF
-,TRBV30,TRBJ2-2,-,TGTGCCTGGAGTGTACACAGTTTGAACACCGGGGAGCTGTTTTTT,CAWSVHSLNTGELFF
once,TRBV18,TRBJ1-4,-,TGTGCCAGCTCACCATCGGCTAATGAAAAACTGTTTTTT,CASSPSANEKLFF
-,TRBV6-2/TRBV6-3,TRBJ2-7,-,TGTGCCAGCAGTTCAGGGACTGGGCCCCGAACCTACGAGCAGTACTTC,CASSSGTGPRTYEQYF
-,TRBV28,TRBJ2-1,-,TGTGCCAGCACAGGGACGTTCAGGGGTGAGCAGTTCTTC,CASTGTFRGEQFF
-,TRBV5-6,TRBJ2-1,TRBD2,TGTGCCAGCAGTTTCGGACTAGCGGGCCTTAATGAGCAGTTCTTC,CASSFGLAGLNEQFF
-,TRBV6-1,TRBJ2-1,-,TGTGCCAGCAGTGAGTTGCTAGAACAATTTGAGCAGTTCTTC,CASSELLEQFEQFF
-,TRBV6-5,TRBJ1-2,-,TGTGCCAGCAGAGGGGGGGAGGGGGATACTGGCTACACCTTC,CASRGGEGDTGYTF
-,TRBV5-4,TRBJ2-5,-,TGTGCCAGCAGCGGAACCCGGGTCGAAGAGACCCAGTACTTC,CASSGTRVEETQYF
-,TRBV2,TRBJ1-5,-,TGTGCCAGCAGTGAAATCCAGGTGGCTCAGCCCCAGCATTTT,CASSEIQVAQPQHF
-,TRBV19,TRBJ1-5,TRBD1,TGTGCCAGTAGTAAAGGGCCCAGGGGGCCTCATCAGCCCCAGCATTTT,CASSKGPRGPHQPQHF
-,TRBV11-2,TRBJ2-5,TRBD1,TGTGCCAGCAGCTTAGATGGGACAGGGGGCTTTGAGACCCAGTACTTC,CASSLDGTGGFETQYF
-,TRBV20-1,TRBJ2-7,TRBD2,TGCAGTGCTAGTCCGGGAGGGCCCTCTGGCGAGCAGTACTTC,CSASPGGPSGEQYF
-,TRBV5-4,TRBJ2-2,TRBD2,TGTGCCAGCAGCCCCATAGCGGGAGGGAACACCGGGGAGCTGTTTTTT,CASSPIAGGNTGELFF
once,TRBV15,TRBJ2-5,-,TGTGCCACCAGCACCGACGGGCGGGAACGCGACCAAGAGACCCAGTACTTC,CATSTDGRERDQETQYF
-,TRBV19,TRBJ1-2,TRBD1,TGTGCCAGTACCGACAGGGGACCCGCCTATGGCTACACCTTC,CASTDRGPAYGYTF
-,TRBV10-1,TRBJ1-1,TRBD1,TGCGCCAGCAGACAGGGGTTTGGCACTGAAGCTTTCTTT,CASRQGFGTEAFF
-,TRBV27,TRBJ1-6,-,TGTGCCAGCAGTTCCAGGGTTTGGTCACCCCTCCACTTT,CASSSRVWSPLHF
-,TRBV18,TRBJ1-2,-,TGTGCCAGCTCACCAACGGGACAAGCTAACTATGGCTACACCTTC,CASSPTGQANYGYTF
-,TRBV6-5,TRBJ1-2,TRBD1,TGTGCCAGCAGTACTAGGGCAGGGGGCCGTGGCTACACCTTC,CASSTRAGGRGYTF
-,TRBV6-5,TRBJ1-2,-,TGTGCCAGCAGGTCTCAGCGGGGGTATGGCTACACCTTC,CASRSQRGYGYTF
-,TRBV24-1,TRBJ2-7,-,TGTGCCACCAGTCATAACGGGGTGCCCTACGAGCAGTACTTC,CATSHNGVPYEQYF
-,TRBV18,TRBJ2-2,-,TGTGCCAGCTCACCGGACAGATCGAACACCGGGGAGCTGTTTTTT,CASSPDRSNTGELFF
-,TRBV4-2,TRBJ2-1,TRBD2,TGTGCCAGCAGCCAGTTGGGTATAGCGGGAGGGCCAAATGAGCAGTTCTTC,CASSQLGIAGGPNEQFF
-,TRBV3-1/TRBV3-2,TRBJ1-5,-,TGTGCCAGCAGCCAAGACCCAAGCCCCAATCAGCCCCAGCATTTT,CASSQDPSPNQPQHF
-,TRBV24-1,TRBJ1-4,-,TGTGCCACCAGTGACTCGGCAGGGTCGGGCGAAAAACTGTTTTTT,CATSDSAGSGEKLFF
-,TRBV5-1,TRBJ2-7,TRBD2,TGCGCCAGCAGCCCCTTGGCTAGCGGGAGGAAAATATCCTACGAGCAGTACTTC,CASSPLASGRKISYEQYF
-,TRBV28,TRBJ2-3,TRBD2,TGTGCCAGCAGTCCCTCACCCCGACTAGCGGGAATAACAGATACGCAGTATTTT,CASSPSPRLAGITDTQYF
-,TRBV18,TRBJ1-2,-,TGTGCCAGCTCACCAACGACAGCTGATGGCTACACCTTC,CASSPTTADGYTF
-,TRBV24-1,TRBJ2-1,TRBD1,TGTGCCACCAGTGACAGGGACAGCTACAATGAGCAGTTCTTC,CATSDRDSYNEQFF
-,TRBV28,TRBJ2-5,-,TGTGCCAGCAGTTTACGTGAGACCCAGTACTTC,CASSLRETQYF
-,TRBV28,TRBJ2-3,TRBD1,TGTGCCAGCAGTCCTTCGAGGGGGCAAGATACGCAGTATTTT,CASSPSRGQDTQYF
-,TRBV14,TRBJ1-1,-,TGTGCCAGCAGCCAACAGGCTACGAGCACTGAAGCTTTCTTT,CASSQQATSTEAFF
once,TRBV7-9,TRBJ2-7,TRBD1,TGTGCCAGCAGCTCCGCTAGAGGGACAGCTTACGAGCAGTACTTC,CASSSARGTAYEQYF
-,TRBV7-9,TRBJ2-7,TRBD2,TGTGCCAGCAGCCGGGGAGCGGGGCCCCTTTTAGTCGAGCAGTACTTC,CASSRGAGPLLVEQYF
-,TRBV18,TRBJ2-5,-,TGTGCCAGCTCACCCAACCAAGAGACCCAGTACTTC,CASSPNQETQYF
-,TRBV7-2,TRBJ2-1,TRBD2,TGTGCCAGCAACCCTCCGGGACTAGCCTACAATGAGCAGTTCTTC,CASNPPGLAYNEQFF
-,TRBV2,TRBJ2-5,-,TGTGCCAGCAGGGAGGGAGAGACCCAGTACTTC,CASREGETQYF
-,TRBV9,TRBJ2-3,TRBD2,TGTGCCAGCAGCGTGGGGCTAGCGGGCGGCACAGATACGCAGTATTTT,CASSVGLAGGTDTQYF
-,TRBV13,TRBJ1-5,-,TGTGCCAGCAGCCGAGGACAAAACAATCAGCCCCAGCATTTT,CASSRGQNNQPQHF
-,TRBV3-1/TRBV3-2,TRBJ2-6,-,TGTGCCAGCAGCAACCCGGGAGTTGGGGCCAACGTCCTGACTTTC,CASSNPGVGANVLTF
-,TRBV5-4,TRBJ1-3,-,TGTGCCAGCAGCCCGGACAGACGCTCTGGAAACACCATATATTTT,CASSPDRRSGNTIYF
-,TRBV19,TRBJ1-5,TRBD1,TGTGCCAGTAGTAAGGGCCAGGGGGTTAGGCAGCCCCAGCATTTT,CASSKGQGVRQPQHF
-,TRBV11-2,TRBJ1-6,TRBD1,TGTGCCAGCAGCTCCCGGACAGGGGGGGGGAATTCACCCCTCCACTTT,CASSSRTGGGNSPLHF
-,TRBV5-1,TRBJ1-6,TRBD1,TGCGCCAGCAGCTTGGGGGACAGGGGTTATTCACCCCTCCACTTT,CASSLGDRGYSPLHF
-,TRBV28,TRBJ1-1,-,TGTGCCAGCATAGGGGGGGGCGACACTGAAGCTTTCTTT,CASIGGGDTEAFF
-,TRBV28,TRBJ2-7,-,TGTGCCAGCAGTTTACGTAGCGGCGGATCCTACGAGCAGTACTTC,CASSLRSGGSYEQYF
-,TRBV19,TRBJ2-6,-,TGTGCCAGTAGTAAATCGTTGGCATCTGGGGCCAACGTCCTGACTTTC,CASSKSLASGANVLTF